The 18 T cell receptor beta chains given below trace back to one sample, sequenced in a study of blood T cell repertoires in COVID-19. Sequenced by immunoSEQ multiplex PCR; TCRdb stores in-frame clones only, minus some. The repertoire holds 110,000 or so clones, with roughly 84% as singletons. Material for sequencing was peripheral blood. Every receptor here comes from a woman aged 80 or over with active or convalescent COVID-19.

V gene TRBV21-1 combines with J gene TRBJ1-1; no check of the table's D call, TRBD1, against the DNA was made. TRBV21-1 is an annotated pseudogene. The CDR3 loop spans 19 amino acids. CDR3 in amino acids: CASIPDQEWQGRENTEAFF. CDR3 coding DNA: TGTGCCAGCATCCCCGACCAAGAGTGGCAGGGCCGCGAGAACACTGAAGCTTTCTTT.

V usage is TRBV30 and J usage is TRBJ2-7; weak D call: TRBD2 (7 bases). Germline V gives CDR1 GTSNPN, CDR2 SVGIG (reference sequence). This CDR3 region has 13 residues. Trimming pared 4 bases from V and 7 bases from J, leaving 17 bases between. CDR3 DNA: TGTGCCTGGACTGGGGGGGCGTCGGGGGAGCAGTACTTC. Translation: CAWTGGASGEQYF.

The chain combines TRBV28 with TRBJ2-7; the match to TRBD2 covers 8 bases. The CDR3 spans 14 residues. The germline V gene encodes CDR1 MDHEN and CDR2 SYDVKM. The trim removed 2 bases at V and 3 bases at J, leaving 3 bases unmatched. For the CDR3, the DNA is TGTGCCAGCAGTTTAGGTAGCGGGATCTACGAGCAGTACTTC. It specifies CASSLGSGIYEQYF. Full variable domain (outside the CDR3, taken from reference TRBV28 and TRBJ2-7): DVKVTQSSRYLVKRTGEKVFLECVQDMDHENMFWYRQDPGLGLRLIYFSYDVKMKEKGDIPEGYSVSREKKERFSLILESASTNQTSMYLCASSLGSGIYEQYFGPGTRLTVT.

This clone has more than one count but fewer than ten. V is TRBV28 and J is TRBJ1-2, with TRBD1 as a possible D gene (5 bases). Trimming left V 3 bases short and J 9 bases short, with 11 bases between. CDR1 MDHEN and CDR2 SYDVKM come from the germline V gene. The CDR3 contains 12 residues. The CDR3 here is CASSFGGVRYTF. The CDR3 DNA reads TGTGCCAGCAGTTTCGGGGGGGTCCGCTACACCTTC.

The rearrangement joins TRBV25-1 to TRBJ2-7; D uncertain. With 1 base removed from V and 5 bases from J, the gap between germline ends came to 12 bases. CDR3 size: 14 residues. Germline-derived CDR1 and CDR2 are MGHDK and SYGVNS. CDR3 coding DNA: TGTGCCAGCAGTGAATCGGGTAATTTGCACGAGCAGTACTTC. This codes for CASSESGNLHEQYF.

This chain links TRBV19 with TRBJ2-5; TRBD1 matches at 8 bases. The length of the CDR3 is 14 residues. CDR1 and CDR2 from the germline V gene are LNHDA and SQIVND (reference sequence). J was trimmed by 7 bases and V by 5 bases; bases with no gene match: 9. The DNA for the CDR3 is TGTGCCAGTAGTTCGGGGACAGGAGGTGGGACCCAGTACTTC. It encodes CASSSGTGGGTQYF.

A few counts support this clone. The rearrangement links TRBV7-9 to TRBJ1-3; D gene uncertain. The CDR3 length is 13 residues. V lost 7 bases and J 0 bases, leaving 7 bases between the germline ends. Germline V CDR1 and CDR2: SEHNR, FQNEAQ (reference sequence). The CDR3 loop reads CASTPNSGNTIYF. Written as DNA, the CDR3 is TGTGCCAGCACCCCCAACTCTGGAAACACCATATATTTT.

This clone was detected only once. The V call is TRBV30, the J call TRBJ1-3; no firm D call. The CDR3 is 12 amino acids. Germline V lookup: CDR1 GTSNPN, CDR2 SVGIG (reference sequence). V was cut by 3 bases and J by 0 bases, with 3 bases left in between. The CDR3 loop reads CAWRASGNTIYF. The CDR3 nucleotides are TGTGCCTGGAGGGCCTCTGGAAACACCATATATTTT.

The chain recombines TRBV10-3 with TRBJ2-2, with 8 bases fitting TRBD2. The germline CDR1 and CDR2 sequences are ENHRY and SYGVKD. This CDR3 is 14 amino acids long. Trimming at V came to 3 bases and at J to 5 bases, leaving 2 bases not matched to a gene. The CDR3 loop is CAISEGTRTGELFF. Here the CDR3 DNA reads TGTGCCATCAGTGAAGGGACTAGGACCGGGGAGCTGTTTTTT.

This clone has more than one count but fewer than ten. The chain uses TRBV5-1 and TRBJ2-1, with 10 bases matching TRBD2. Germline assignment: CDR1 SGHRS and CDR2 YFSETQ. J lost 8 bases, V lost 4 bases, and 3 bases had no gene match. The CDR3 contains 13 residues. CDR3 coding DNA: TGCGCCAGCAGCCCTAGCGGGAGCCATGAGCAGTTCTTC. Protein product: CASSPSGSHEQFF.

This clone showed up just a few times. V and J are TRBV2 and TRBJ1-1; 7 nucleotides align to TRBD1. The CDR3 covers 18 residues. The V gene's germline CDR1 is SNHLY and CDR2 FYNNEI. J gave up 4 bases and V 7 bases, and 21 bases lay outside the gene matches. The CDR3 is CASTSPGGTDPWGTEAFF. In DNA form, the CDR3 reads TGTGCCAGCACCTCTCCGGGGGGGACAGACCCTTGGGGCACTGAAGCTTTCTTT.

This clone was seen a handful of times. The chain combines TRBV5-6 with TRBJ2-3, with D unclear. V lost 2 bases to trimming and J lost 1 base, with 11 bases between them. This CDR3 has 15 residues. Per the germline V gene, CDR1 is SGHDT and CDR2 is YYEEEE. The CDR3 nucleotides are TGTGCCAGCAGCTTCGGTCCTCCGGGCACAGATACGCAGTATTTT. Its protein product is CASSFGPPGTDTQYF.

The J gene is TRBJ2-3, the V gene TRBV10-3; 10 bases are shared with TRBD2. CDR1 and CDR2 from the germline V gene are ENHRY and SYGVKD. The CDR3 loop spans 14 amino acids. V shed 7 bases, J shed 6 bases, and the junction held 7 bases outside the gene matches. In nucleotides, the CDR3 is TGTGCCATCAAGATAGCGGGAGGAGGGGATACGCAGTATTTT. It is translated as CAIKIAGGGDTQYF.

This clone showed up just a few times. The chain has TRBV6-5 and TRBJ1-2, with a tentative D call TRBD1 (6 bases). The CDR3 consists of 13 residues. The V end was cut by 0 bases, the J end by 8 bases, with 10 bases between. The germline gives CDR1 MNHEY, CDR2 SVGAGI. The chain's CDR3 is CASSYSRGRGYTF. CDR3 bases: TGTGCCAGCAGTTACTCCAGGGGACGGGGCTACACCTTC.

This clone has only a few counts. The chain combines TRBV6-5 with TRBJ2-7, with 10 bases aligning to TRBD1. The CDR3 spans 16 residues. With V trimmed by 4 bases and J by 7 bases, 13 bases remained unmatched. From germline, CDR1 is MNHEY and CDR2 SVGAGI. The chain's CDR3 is CASSSNSGTGVVEQYF. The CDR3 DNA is TGTGCCAGCAGTTCCAACTCCGGGACAGGGGTAGTAGAGCAGTACTTC.

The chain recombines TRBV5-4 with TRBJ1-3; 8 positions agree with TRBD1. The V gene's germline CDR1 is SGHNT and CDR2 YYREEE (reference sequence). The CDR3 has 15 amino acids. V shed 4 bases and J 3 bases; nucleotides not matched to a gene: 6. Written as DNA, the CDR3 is TGTGCCAGCAGCAAGACAGGGGTTATTGGAAACACCATATATTTT. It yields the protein CASSKTGVIGNTIYF. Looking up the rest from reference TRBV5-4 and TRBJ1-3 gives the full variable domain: ETGVTQSPTHLIKTRGQQVTLRCSSQSGHNTVSWYQQALGQGPQFIFQYYREEENGRGNFPPRFSGLQFPNYSSELNVNALELDDSALYLCASSKTGVIGNTIYFGEGSWLTVV.

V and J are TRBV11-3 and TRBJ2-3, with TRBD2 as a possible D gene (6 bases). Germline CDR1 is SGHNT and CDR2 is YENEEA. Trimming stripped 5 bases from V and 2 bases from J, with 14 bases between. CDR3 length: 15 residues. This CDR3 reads CASSLRLGPTDTQYF. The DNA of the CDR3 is TGTGCCAGCAGCCTCAGACTAGGGCCCACAGATACGCAGTATTTT.

The CDR3 coding sequence is TGTGCCAGCACCGGGACTAGCGGGAGTAGGAATGAGCAGTTCTTC. Translated: CASTGTSGSRNEQFF. This chain joins TRBV6-5 and TRBJ2-1, with TRBD2 identical over 14 bases. V lost 7 bases and J lost 7; bases outside the gene matches: 6. Germline lookup yields CDR1 MNHEY and CDR2 SVGAGI. The CDR3 has 15 amino acids.